Each of the 30 T cell receptor beta chains below was sequenced from the same sample in a study of blood T cell repertoires in COVID-19. The method was immunoSEQ multiplex PCR; TCRdb's version includes in-frame clones alone and lacks a portion of them. The data hold around 77,000 clones, with about nine tenths observed a single time. The sample was peripheral blood. These TCRs come from a man between 65 and 85 years old with active or convalescent COVID-19.

This clone was observed a single time. The chain links TRBV18 to TRBJ1-1; TRBD1 aligns across 11 bases. Per germline, CDR1 KGHSH and CDR2 LQKENI. The CDR3 runs to 14 residues. V trimming: 6 bases; J trimming: 7 bases; junction bases outside the gene matches: 7. The DNA for the CDR3 is TGTGCCAGCTCGCCGGGACAGGGGGAGGGTGAAGCTTTCTTT. Translated, it gives CASSPGQGEGEAFF.

V is TRBV12-5 and J is TRBJ2-3; 9 nucleotides match TRBD2. This CDR3 is 14 amino acids long. V lost 6 bases and J lost 3; bases outside the gene matches: 4. Germline V gene data show CDR1 as LGHNT and CDR2 as FRNRAP. The CDR3 loop is CASGVTSGTDTQYF. In DNA form, the CDR3 reads TGTGCTAGTGGGGTGACTAGCGGAACAGATACGCAGTATTTT. The variable domain in full, with the rest retrieved from reference TRBV12-5 and TRBJ2-3, is DARVTQTPRHKVTEMGQEVTMRCQPILGHNTVFWYRQTMMQGLELLAYFRNRAPLDDSGMPKDRFSAEMPDATLATLKIQPSEPRDSAVYFCASGVTSGTDTQYFGPGTRLTVL.

The rearrangement uses TRBV9 and TRBJ1-3, with a possible D match to TRBD1 (5 bases). CDR1 and CDR2 (germline): SGDLS, YYNGEE. Trimming took 2 bases from V and 0 from J, leaving 6 bases between them. This CDR3 is 14 amino acids long. This chain's CDR3 is CASSVQGSGNTIYF. The CDR3 coding sequence is TGTGCCAGCAGCGTTCAGGGCTCTGGAAACACCATATATTTT.

CDR3 nucleotides: TGTGCCAGCACCACAGCTGGACTAGCGGGAGTCACCGGGGAGCTGTTTTTT. Amino acid sequence: CASTTAGLAGVTGELFF. The V gene is TRBV28, the J gene TRBJ2-2; 13 bases fit TRBD2. The CDR3 consists of 17 residues. J lost 4 bases, V lost 7 bases, and 9 bases had no gene match. CDR1 and CDR2 from the germline V gene are MDHEN and SYDVKM.

The J gene is TRBJ1-2, the V gene TRBV4-3; D is unclear. CDR3 length equals 17 residues. The germline CDR1 and CDR2 sequences are LGHNA and YSLEER. V was cut by 0 bases and J by 3 bases, with 17 bases left in between. The CDR3 sequence is CASSQEVSAHQHYGYTF. CDR3 DNA: TGCGCCAGCAGCCAAGAGGTGTCCGCGCACCAACACTATGGCTACACCTTC.

The chain couples TRBV5-1 to TRBJ1-2; 8 nucleotides agree with TRBD1. CDR1 and CDR2 (germline): SGHRS, YFSETQ. V lost 3 bases, J lost 0 bases, and 4 bases stayed unmatched. This CDR3 has 15 residues. CDR3 in DNA: TGCGCCAGCAGCTCGATGGACAGGGCTAACTATGGCTACACCTTC. Translating it yields CASSSMDRANYGYTF.

In this sample, this clone turned up a few times. V is TRBV18 and J is TRBJ2-1; 8 nucleotides match TRBD2. The CDR3 is 13 residues long. V shed 7 bases, J shed 2 bases, and the junction held 1 base outside the gene matches. The germline CDR1 and CDR2 sequences are KGHSH and LQKENI. Here the CDR3 reads CASLTSAYNEQFF. The DNA for the CDR3 is TGTGCCAGCTTGACTAGCGCCTACAATGAGCAGTTCTTC. The variable domain in full, completed from reference TRBV18 and TRBJ2-1, reads NAGVMQNPRHLVRRRGQEARLRCSPMKGHSHVYWYRQLPEEGLKFMVYLQKENIIDESGMPKERFSAEFPKEGPSILRIQQVVRGDSAAYFCASLTSAYNEQFFGPGTRLTVL.

The V gene is TRBV7-8, the J gene TRBJ2-5; 10 positions agree with TRBD1. J was trimmed by 5 bases and V by 1 base; bases with no gene match: 10. Looked up from germline, CDR1 is SGHVS and CDR2 is FQNEAQ. The CDR3 loop spans 17 amino acids. CDR3 sequence (DNA): TGTGCCAGCAGCTTAGAAGGGGACAGGGGAGCGGATGAGACCCAGTACTTC. This gives the protein CASSLEGDRGADETQYF.

This chain connects TRBV9 to TRBJ1-2; 8 positions agree with TRBD1. The length of the CDR3 is 14 residues. Germline lookup yields CDR1 SGDLS and CDR2 YYNGEE. The V and J ends lost 0 bases and 7 bases, in that order; junction bases with no gene match: 5. The CDR3 DNA reads TGTGCCAGCAGCGTAGGCCCAGGGGGCTTTGGCTACACCTTC. This translates into CASSVGPGGFGYTF. Drawing the rest from reference TRBV9 and TRBJ1-2, the complete variable domain is DSGVTQTPKHLITATGQRVTLRCSPRSGDLSVYWYQQSLDQGLQFLIQYYNGEERAKGNILERFSAQQFPDLHSELNLSSLELGDSALYFCASSVGPGGFGYTFGSGTRLTVV.

A single count supports this clone. As DNA, the CDR3 is TGTGCCAGCAGCAAAGAGAGGGGGCGCCGAGTGGACACTGAAGCTTTCTTT. It is translated as CASSKERGRRVDTEAFF. The gene calls are TRBV5-6 and TRBJ1-1; the match to TRBD1 covers 7 bases. In germline, CDR1 is SGHDT, CDR2 YYEEEE. J lost 3 bases, V lost 4 bases, and 15 bases had no gene match. The CDR3 spans 17 residues.

Here the CDR3 DNA reads TGTGCCAGCAGTTTGGAGGGGGCGCGAGGATCCTATAATTCACCCCTCCACTTT. It encodes CASSLEGARGSYNSPLHF. The rearrangement uses TRBV27 and TRBJ1-6, with TRBD1 matching 7 bases. Per germline, CDR1 MNHEY and CDR2 SMNVEV (reference sequence). The junction had 9 bases not matched to a gene; V was cut back by 3 bases and J by 1 base. The CDR3 has 18 amino acids.

The rearrangement uses TRBV11-2 and TRBJ2-5, with 8 positions matching TRBD2. The V gene's germline CDR1 is SGHAT and CDR2 FQNNGV. J lost 5 bases, V lost 6 bases, and 11 bases had no gene match. CDR3 length: 15 amino acids. In DNA form, the CDR3 reads TGTGCCAGCAGGAACCAAGCGGGAGTGGGGGAGACCCAGTACTTC. This sequence encodes CASRNQAGVGETQYF.

The J gene is TRBJ2-3, the V gene TRBV9; D not resolved. Trimming cost V 3 bases and J 2 bases, with 4 bases left between them. This CDR3 is built from 12 residues. Looked up from germline, CDR1 is SGDLS and CDR2 is YYNGEE. In DNA form, the CDR3 reads TGTGCCAGCAGCGCCCACACAGATACGCAGTATTTT. Protein: CASSAHTDTQYF.

The chain employs TRBV28 and TRBJ2-6; 9 bases agree with TRBD2. In germline, CDR1 is MDHEN, CDR2 SYDVKM. This CDR3 has 16 amino acids. The ends lost 8 bases at V and 2 bases at J; junction bases unmatched: 7. The CDR3 region has the DNA TGTGCCAGCGAGAGGACTAGCGCGGCTGGGGCCAACGTCCTGACTTTC. Protein product: CASERTSAAGANVLTF.

V usage is TRBV28 and J usage is TRBJ1-5, with 7 bases fitting TRBD1. There are 15 residues in the CDR3. CDR1 is MDHEN, CDR2 SYDVKM, per germline. The V segment lost 7 bases and the J segment 2 bases; nucleotides outside the gene matches: 8. CDR3 sequence reads: CASISGGEGNQPQHF. The CDR3 DNA sequence: TGTGCCAGCATCTCAGGGGGAGAAGGCAATCAGCCCCAGCATTTT.

This rearrangement joins TRBV7-2 to TRBJ1-2, with D possibly TRBD1 on 5 matching bases. Germline V CDR1 and CDR2: SGHTA, FQGNSA. The CDR3 extends over 15 amino acids. V dropped 6 bases and J dropped 0 bases, with 14 bases sitting between them. In DNA, the CDR3 is TGTGCCAGCAGGGATCAGGGATTCCCTAACTATGGCTACACCTTC. It is translated as CASRDQGFPNYGYTF.

The chain links TRBV6-6 to TRBJ2-7; 8 bases agree with TRBD2. V dropped 3 bases and J dropped 7; count of bases not matched to a gene: 8. The CDR3 is 14 residues long. Germline assignment: CDR1 MNHNY and CDR2 SVGAGI (reference sequence). The CDR3 region has the DNA TGTGCCAGCAGTTATACTAGCGGAGCGGGGGAGCAGTACTTC. This codes for CASSYTSGAGEQYF.

The rearrangement links TRBV6-2 or TRBV6-3 to TRBJ2-1; 9 bases align to TRBD1. The J segment lost 5 bases and the V segment lost 5 bases, leaving 7 bases of the junction unmatched. This CDR3 comprises 15 residues. CDR1 MNHEY and CDR2 SVGEGT come from the germline V gene. In DNA form, the CDR3 reads TGTGCCAGCAGTGATAGGACAGGGGTGAACAATGAGCAGTTCTTC. Amino acid sequence: CASSDRTGVNNEQFF.

This clone was detected only once. The chain couples TRBV18 to TRBJ2-7; 8 bases agree with TRBD1. V shed 2 bases and J 4 bases; nucleotides not matched to a gene: 4. Germline V gives CDR1 KGHSH, CDR2 LQKENI. The CDR3 runs to 14 residues. The CDR3 coding sequence is TGTGCCAGCTCACCAACCGGGACAGGTTACGAGCAGTACTTC. It yields the protein CASSPTGTGYEQYF.

The J gene is TRBJ2-7, the V gene TRBV19; D is unclear. Trimming stripped 4 bases from V and 4 bases from J, with 11 bases between. The germline gives CDR1 LNHDA, CDR2 SQIVND (reference sequence). This CDR3 is built from 13 residues. In nucleotides, the CDR3 is TGTGCCAGTAGTACCTCCCTCCCGTACGAGCAGTACTTC. As protein: CASSTSLPYEQYF. Variable domain in full (rest from reference TRBV19 and TRBJ2-7): DGGITQSPKYLFRKEGQNVTLSCEQNLNHDAMYWYRQDPGQGLRLIYYSQIVNDFQKGDIAEGYSVSREKKESFPLTVTSAQKNPTAFYLCASSTSLPYEQYFGPGTRLTVT.

The chain recombines TRBV11-2 with TRBJ2-7, with 12 positions matching TRBD2. The junction had 11 bases not matched to a gene; V was cut back by 7 bases and J by 4 bases. The CDR3 contains 16 residues. Germline V gene sequence: CDR1 SGHAT, CDR2 FQNNGV. The CDR3 spells CASTRLRLAGVYEQYF. CDR3 bases: TGTGCCAGCACGAGACTCCGACTAGCGGGAGTGTACGAGCAGTACTTC.

This clone was counted a single time. V usage is TRBV7-2 and J usage is TRBJ2-7, with TRBD2 as a possible D gene (7 bases). The CDR3 is made up of 15 amino acids. Germline V gives CDR1 SGHTA, CDR2 FQGNSA. Trimming removed 2 bases from V and 2 bases from J, with 13 bases in between. CDR3 coding DNA: TGTGCCAGCAGCTTATATGAGGGGGGGGCCTACGAGCAGTACTTC. Protein sequence: CASSLYEGGAYEQYF.

By sample fraction, this clone is medium-sized. V and J are TRBV15 and TRBJ2-3; TRBD1 aligns across 12 bases. The V gene end was trimmed by 5 bases and the J gene end by 6 bases; junction bases not matched to a gene: 9. CDR1 and CDR2 (germline): LNHNV, YYDKDF (reference sequence). The CDR3 has 16 residues. The CDR3 sequence is CATSLRDRGPTDTQYF. The DNA for the CDR3 is TGTGCCACCAGCCTCCGGGACAGGGGGCCGACGGATACGCAGTATTTT.

The gene calls are TRBV15 and TRBJ2-1; TRBD1 might be the D (6 bases). The V gene's germline CDR1 is LNHNV and CDR2 YYDKDF (reference sequence). The CDR3 is made up of 14 amino acids. Trimming cost V 2 bases and J 9 bases, with 14 bases left between them. CDR3 in amino acids: CATSRNRARGEQFF. CDR3 nucleotides: TGTGCCACCAGCAGAAACAGGGCCAGGGGTGAGCAGTTCTTC.

This chain connects TRBV7-2 to TRBJ1-5; TRBD1 matches 7 bases. Looked up from germline, CDR1 is SGHTA and CDR2 is FQGNSA. CDR3 length equals 16 residues. V was clipped by 2 bases and J by 1 base; unmatched bases: 5. The CDR3 DNA is TGTGCCAGCAGCTTAAAGGGGGCTGCCAGCAATCAGCCCCAGCATTTT. It translates to CASSLKGAASNQPQHF.

This sequence joins TRBV2 and TRBJ2-7; 10 nucleotides align to TRBD1. The V gene end was trimmed by 4 bases and the J gene end by 7 bases; junction bases not matched to a gene: 4. CDR1 and CDR2 (germline): SNHLY, FYNNEI. The CDR3 is 13 amino acids. CDR3 coding DNA: TGTGCCAGCAGTGGACAGGGGGCCGAGGAGCAGTACTTC. It encodes CASSGQGAEEQYF.

The chain has TRBV6-6 and TRBJ2-7, with 8 bases that match TRBD1. The V gene's germline CDR1 is MNHNY and CDR2 SVGAGI (reference sequence). V was pared by 6 bases and J by 9 bases, with 13 bases of the junction left unmatched. The CDR3 covers 14 residues. CDR3 coding DNA: TGTGCCAGCAGCCCACCTCAGGGGGCTGGAGGGCAGTACTTC. It yields the protein CASSPPQGAGGQYF.

The chain recombines TRBV19 with TRBJ1-1; D might be TRBD1 (6 bases). Germline V gene data show CDR1 as LNHDA and CDR2 as SQIVND (reference sequence). The CDR3 is made up of 15 amino acids. With 4 bases removed from V and 4 bases from J, the gap between germline ends came to 16 bases. CDR3 sequence (DNA): TGTGCCAGTAGTACGAGGGACACCCTAAGCACTGAAGCTTTCTTT. Protein: CASSTRDTLSTEAFF.

J is TRBJ2-1 and V is TRBV5-1; TRBD1 agrees at 10 bases. The germline CDR1 and CDR2 sequences are SGHRS and YFSETQ. The CDR3 has 14 residues. With 8 bases clipped from V and 5 bases from J, the junction kept 7 bases outside the gene matches. This chain's CDR3 is CASEPGQGNNEQFF. The CDR3 DNA is TGCGCCAGTGAACCGGGACAGGGGAACAATGAGCAGTTCTTC.

V is TRBV15 and J is TRBJ1-5; a weak D match, TRBD1 (5 bases). Trimming took 3 bases from V and 0 from J, leaving 12 bases between them. The CDR3 spans 16 residues. CDR1 is LNHNV and CDR2 is YYDKDF in the germline V gene (reference sequence). CDR3 in amino acids: CATSSDRIYSNQPQHF. The CDR3, as DNA: TGTGCCACCAGCAGCGACAGAATATATAGCAATCAGCCCCAGCATTTT. Supplemented by reference TRBV15 and TRBJ1-5, the full variable domain reads DAMVIQNPRYQVTQFGKPVTLSCSQTLNHNVMYWYQQKSSQAPKLLFHYYDKDFNNEADTPDNFQSRRPNTSFCFLDIRSPGLGDTAMYLCATSSDRIYSNQPQHFGDGTRLSIL.